This T cell receptor (beta chain) was identified during a study of metastatic and nonmetastatic thyroid tumors. Study overall: Malignant thyroid and benign thyroid patients provided blood and tumor or nodule tissue whose repertoires were compared. Study-wide findings and caveats: Benign nodules were reported to have significantly lower TCR beta diversity than malignant thyroid tumors, in blood and tumor.

Per the original methods: The study's classifier, a distant-metastasis tool for papillary thyroid cancer, was built using CDR3 differences across clinicopathological groups. TCRdb used MiXCR to call clones anew from the PCR reads. These V and J calls rely on TCRdb rather than the paper's analysis. Among about 85,000 clones listed, around 7.8% were seen once. In this sample, this clone turned up a few times. The antigen is undetermined. V was shortened by 2 bases and J by 8 bases, with 19 bases between the two germline ends. This CDR3 region has 16 residues. Looked up from germline, CDR1 is SGHAT and CDR2 is FQNNGV. There were no patients who had received any treatment before thyroid surgery.

The chain couples TRBV11-2 to TRBJ1-3; unclear D gene. The receptor's source is a female donor with papillary thyroid cancer or a benign thyroid nodule (not recorded which). Some clones in this sample may be carry-over from other donors' samples. Sequences were obtained from blood. This CDR3 is CASSLLPATEWDTIYF. For the CDR3, the DNA is TGTGCCAGCAGCTTACTTCCCGCGACCGAATGGGACACCATATATTTT.